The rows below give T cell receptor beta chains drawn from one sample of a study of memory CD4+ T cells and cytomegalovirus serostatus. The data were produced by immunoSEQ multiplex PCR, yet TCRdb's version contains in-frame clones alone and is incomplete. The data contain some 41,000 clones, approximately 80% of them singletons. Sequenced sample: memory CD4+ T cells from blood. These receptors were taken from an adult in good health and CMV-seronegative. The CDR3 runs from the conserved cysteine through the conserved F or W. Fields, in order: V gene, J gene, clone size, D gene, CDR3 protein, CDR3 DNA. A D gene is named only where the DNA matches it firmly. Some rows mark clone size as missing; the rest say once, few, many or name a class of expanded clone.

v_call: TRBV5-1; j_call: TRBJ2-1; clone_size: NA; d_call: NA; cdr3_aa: CASSLVADNEQFF; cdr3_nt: TGCGCCAGCAGCTTGGTTGCTGACAATGAGCAGTTCTTC
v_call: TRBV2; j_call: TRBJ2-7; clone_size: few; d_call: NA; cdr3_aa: CASSRTEQYEQYF; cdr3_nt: TGTGCCAGCAGCCGGACAGAGCAGTACGAGCAGTACTTC
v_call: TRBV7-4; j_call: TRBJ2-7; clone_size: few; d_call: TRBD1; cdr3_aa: CASSLVKGQGAYEQYF; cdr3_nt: TGTGCCAGCAGCTTAGTGAAGGGACAGGGGGCATACGAGCAGTACTTC
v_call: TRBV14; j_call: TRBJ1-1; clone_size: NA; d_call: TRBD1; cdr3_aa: CASSPPDRGYPRDTEAFF; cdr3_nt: TGTGCCAGCAGCCCCCCCGACAGGGGTTATCCTAGGGACACTGAAGCTTTCTTT
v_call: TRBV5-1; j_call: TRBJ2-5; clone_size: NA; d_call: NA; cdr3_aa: CASSLTGYQETQYF; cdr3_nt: TGCGCCAGCAGCTTGACCGGGTACCAAGAGACCCAGTACTTC
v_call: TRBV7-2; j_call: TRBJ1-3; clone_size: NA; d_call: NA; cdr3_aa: CASTSMPGNTIYF; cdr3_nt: TGTGCCAGCACCTCAATGCCAGGAAACACCATATATTTT
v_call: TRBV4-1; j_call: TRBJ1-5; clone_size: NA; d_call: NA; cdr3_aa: CASSPLVGKDQPQHF; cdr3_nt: TGCGCCAGCAGCCCTTTAGTCGGGAAGGATCAGCCCCAGCATTTT
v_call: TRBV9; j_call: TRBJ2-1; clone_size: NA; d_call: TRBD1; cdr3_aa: CASSVVTGETEQFF; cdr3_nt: TGTGCCAGCAGCGTAGTCACAGGGGAAACTGAGCAGTTCTTC
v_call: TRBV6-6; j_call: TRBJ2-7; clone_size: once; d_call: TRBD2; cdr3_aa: CASSPSGSTYEQYF; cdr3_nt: TGTGCCAGCAGCCCTAGCGGGAGCACCTACGAGCAGTACTTC
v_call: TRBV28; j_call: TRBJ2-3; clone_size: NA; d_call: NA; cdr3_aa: CASSLMGTDTQYF; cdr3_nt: TGTGCCAGCAGTTTAATGGGGACAGATACGCAGTATTTT
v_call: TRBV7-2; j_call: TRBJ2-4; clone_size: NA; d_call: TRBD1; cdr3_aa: CASSSPGQGNIQYF; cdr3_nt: TGTGCCAGCAGCTCGCCGGGACAGGGTAACATTCAGTACTTC
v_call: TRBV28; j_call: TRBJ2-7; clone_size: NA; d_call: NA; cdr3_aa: CASSLGIEQYF; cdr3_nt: TGTGCCAGCAGTTTAGGGATCGAGCAGTACTTC
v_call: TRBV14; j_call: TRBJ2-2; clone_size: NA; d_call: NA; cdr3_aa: CASSQERRTGELFF; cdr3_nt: TGTGCCAGCAGCCAAGAGCGGCGCACCGGGGAGCTGTTTTTT
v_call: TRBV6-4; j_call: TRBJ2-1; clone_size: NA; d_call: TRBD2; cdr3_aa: CASRTSGVSSEQFF; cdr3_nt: TGTGCCAGCAGGACTAGCGGTGTTAGTAGTGAGCAGTTCTTC